This record concerns one T cell receptor beta chain sequence. How the authors handled the data: How many nucleated cells were present was estimated from reference gene primer amplification. Sequenced by immunoSEQ multiplex PCR; TCRdb stores in-frame clones only, minus some. That table furnishes V, J and clone size, whereas the DNA furnished D and trimming. The sample includes around 260,000 clones, around 86% seen only once; the top ten take 1.5%. The sample belongs to a study of blood T cell repertoires in COVID-19. On the study more broadly: The cDNA or gDNA used as material had been derived from T cells, B-cell-depleted T cells, or PBMCs.

The CDR3 sequence is 14 residues long. Looked up from germline, CDR1 is GTSNPN and CDR2 is SVGIG (reference sequence). Trimming pared 5 bases from V and 0 bases from J, leaving 14 bases between. This clonotype was sampled from a woman between 40 and 55 years old who had recovered from COVID-19. The rearrangement uses TRBV30 and TRBJ2-7, with a possible D match to TRBD1 (5 bases). The specimen sequenced was peripheral blood. The CDR3 DNA follows: TGTGCCTGGGGTAGGACACTTAGCTCCTACGAGCAGTACTTC. Translation: CAWGRTLSSYEQYF.